The rows below give T cell receptor beta chains drawn from one sample of a study of T cells after yellow fever vaccination. MiXCR, applied by TCRdb to the 5' RACE reads, yields one record per CDR3 protein. The repertoire has 250,000 to 400,000 distinct CDR3 sequences, about 4% of them found once; the top ten carry under 30%. Here the sequenced sample was PBMCs, taken 5 days after the yellow fever booster vaccination. These receptors all stem from a man aged 18 to 30 who received the YFV17D yellow fever vaccine. Each CDR3 is given with its conserved first and last residue. D genes are given only for firm matches. Clone size is stated in some rows and not others, as once, few, many or a class when expanded.

d_gene	abundance	j_gene	v_gene	CDR3nt	CDR3aa
TRBD2	.	TRBJ2-1	TRBV24-1	TGTGCCTACGGACTGTTGGCGGGGGTCTACAATGAGCAGTTCTTC	CAYGLLAGVYNEQFF
.	.	TRBJ1-2	TRBV11-2	TGTGCCAGCAGCCCAACAGGGCTGGGAGGCTACACCTTC	CASSPTGLGGYTF
.	.	TRBJ2-2	TRBV5-1	TGCGCCAGCAGCTCCAAAATTTCCCCCGGGGAGCTGTTTTTT	CASSSKISPGELFF
.	.	TRBJ2-5	TRBV7-2	TGTGCCAGCAGCCAGCCTGAGGGGGGAGGGACCCAGTACTTC	CASSQPEGGGTQYF
TRBD1	.	TRBJ1-1	TRBV5-1	TGCGCCAGCAGCCCGGCGACAGGGACTGAAGCTTTCTTT	CASSPATGTEAFF
.	.	TRBJ2-3	TRBV4-2	TGTGCCAGCAGCCCCAGTATGACTAGCACAGATACGCAGTATTTT	CASSPSMTSTDTQYF
.	few	TRBJ2-3	TRBV6-2/TRBV6-3	TGTGCCAGCAGTCAACACACAGATACGCAGTATTTT	CASSQHTDTQYF
TRBD1	few	TRBJ1-6	TRBV12-3/TRBV12-4	TGTGCCAGCAGTCGACAGGGGGCCGGATCACCCCTCCACTTT	CASSRQGAGSPLHF
TRBD1	.	TRBJ1-1	TRBV28	TGTGCCAGCAGTACCCCCGGGACAGGGAGCACTGAAGCTTTCTTT	CASSTPGTGSTEAFF
TRBD2	many	TRBJ2-1	TRBV20-1	TGCAGTGCTCGAGGTTACCGACTAGCGGGGGACGCTGAGCAGTTCTTC	CSARGYRLAGDAEQFF
.	many	TRBJ2-2	TRBV6-5	TGTGCCAGCAGCCAACCCGGACATCACGGGGAGCTGTTTTTT	CASSQPGHHGELFF
.	.	TRBJ1-5	TRBV4-1	TGCGCCAGCAGCCAAGACTATCGCCGGAGGATTGGGAATCAGCCCCAGCATTTT	CASSQDYRRRIGNQPQHF
.	few	TRBJ2-5	TRBV2	TGTGCCAGCAGTGACTCGGGCAGGAGAGAGACCCAGTACTTC	CASSDSGRRETQYF
.	many	TRBJ2-1	TRBV12-3/TRBV12-4	TGTGCCAGCAGCCCGACAGGAGGGACGAATGAGCAGTTCTTC	CASSPTGGTNEQFF
.	few	TRBJ1-1	TRBV7-9	TGTGCCAGCAGCTTTTCAGGGTATGGTACTGAAGCTTTCTTT	CASSFSGYGTEAFF
.	.	TRBJ1-1	TRBV21-1	TGTGCCAGCAGCACCCGGCCCCTTGCTGAAGCTTTCTTT	CASSTRPLAEAFF
TRBD1	few	TRBJ2-7	TRBV20-1	TGCAGTGCGCCGGGACAGGGGATTTACGAGCAGTACTTC	CSAPGQGIYEQYF
.	many	TRBJ2-3	TRBV20-1	TGCAGTGCCCCTCTACCTCACGCGCAGTATTTT	CSAPLPHAQYF
TRBD2	many	TRBJ2-1	TRBV7-9	TGTGCCAGCGACCCCCCCACCAGCGGGGGGATCTACAATGAGCAGTTCTTC	CASDPPTSGGIYNEQFF
TRBD1	many	TRBJ1-1	TRBV5-1	TGCGCCAGCAGCTCTCTACAGGGGGCGGGCACTGAAGCTTTCTTT	CASSSLQGAGTEAFF
.	many	TRBJ2-7	TRBV7-2	TGTGCCAGCAGCTTAGGATTGGACGCCTACGAGCAGTACTTC	CASSLGLDAYEQYF
.	.	TRBJ2-2	TRBV7-2	TGTGCCAGCAGCTCCGACAGGAGAGAGAACACCGGGGAGCTGTTTTTT	CASSSDRRENTGELFF
TRBD1	.	TRBJ1-6	TRBV5-1	TGCGCCAGCAGCTTGGCGGGACAGACACGATCACCCCTCCACTTT	CASSLAGQTRSPLHF
.	many	TRBJ2-1	TRBV4-1	TGCGCCAGCAGTTACAGACAGAACTCCTACAATGAGCAGTTCTTC	CASSYRQNSYNEQFF
.	few	TRBJ1-2	TRBV20-1	TGCAGTGCTAGTTGGCGTGGTGGGAACTATGGCTACACCTTC	CSASWRGGNYGYTF
TRBD1	few	TRBJ2-7	TRBV11-2	TGTGCCAGCACCTTCGGGACAGCGTCCTACGAGCAGTACTTC	CASTFGTASYEQYF
.	few	TRBJ2-3	TRBV7-9	TGTGCCAGCAGCTTAGGACAGTTTAGCGATACGCAGTATTTT	CASSLGQFSDTQYF
.	.	TRBJ2-2	TRBV5-1	TGCGCCAGCAGCTTGGGGGAAACCGGGGAGCTGTTTTTT	CASSLGETGELFF
TRBD2	.	TRBJ2-1	TRBV5-4	TGTGCCAGCAGCCCTCGGGGGGGGGGCAGGTACAATGAGCAGTTCTTC	CASSPRGGGRYNEQFF
.	.	TRBJ1-4	TRBV5-4	TGTGCCAGCAGCTTGGAGGGAACAGCAACTAATGAAAAACTGTTTTTT	CASSLEGTATNEKLFF
TRBD2	many	TRBJ2-3	TRBV20-1	TGCAGTGCTAGAGATCTGGGACTAGCGACTTCAGATACGCAGTATTTT	CSARDLGLATSDTQYF
.	.	TRBJ1-1	TRBV3-1	TGTGCCAGCAGCCAAGCGGCGGTCATGAACACTGAAGCTTTCTTT	CASSQAAVMNTEAFF
.	few	TRBJ1-1	TRBV30	TGTGCCTGGAGTCGAAACACTGAAGCTTTCTTT	CAWSRNTEAFF
TRBD1	many	TRBJ2-7	TRBV6-2/TRBV6-3	TGTGCCAGCAGCCGGGGACAGTACTCCTACGAGCAGTACTTC	CASSRGQYSYEQYF
.	.	TRBJ1-4	TRBV5-1	TGCGCCAGCAGCTGGGCAGGCTCGGGCGGTGAAAAACTGTTTTTT	CASSWAGSGGEKLFF
.	.	TRBJ1-2	TRBV7-9	TGTGCCAGCAGCCCCGGGACCGGGCCGGGGAACTATGGCTACACCTTC	CASSPGTGPGNYGYTF